A selection of T cell receptor beta chains follows, all from one sample in a study of blood T cell repertoires in COVID-19. Only in-frame clones appear in the TCRdb table, and some are missing; sequencing was by immunoSEQ multiplex PCR. This sample has roughly 410,000 clones, with about 89% found just once. Source material: peripheral blood. The receptors were sampled from a woman aged 40 to 55 with COVID-19, enrolled during active disease. CDR3s include the opening cysteine and the closing phenylalanine or tryptophan. The order of the fields is clone size, J gene, D gene, V gene, CDR3 protein, CDR3 DNA. A D gene is named only where the DNA matches it firmly. Expanded clones are given a class, and other clones once, few, many or no size at all.

clone_size: NA; j_call: TRBJ2-7; d_call: NA; v_call: TRBV9; cdr3_aa: CASSVGASAPYEQYF; cdr3_nt: TGTGCCAGCAGCGTAGGGGCTAGCGCTCCCTACGAGCAGTACTTC
clone_size: NA; j_call: TRBJ1-4; d_call: NA; v_call: TRBV7-2; cdr3_aa: CASSPVGQRTYNEKLFF; cdr3_nt: TGTGCCAGCAGCCCAGTCGGACAGAGAACGTATAATGAAAAACTGTTTTTT
clone_size: NA; j_call: TRBJ1-4; d_call: NA; v_call: TRBV14; cdr3_aa: CASSHPEGQLFF; cdr3_nt: TGTGCCAGCAGCCACCCGGAGGGGCAACTGTTTTTT
clone_size: NA; j_call: TRBJ1-1; d_call: TRBD1; v_call: TRBV10-3; cdr3_aa: CAISEFERQGNTEAFF; cdr3_nt: TGTGCCATCAGTGAGTTCGAACGACAGGGTAACACTGAAGCTTTCTTT
clone_size: NA; j_call: TRBJ1-4; d_call: TRBD1; v_call: TRBV9; cdr3_aa: CASSASQGAGEKLFF; cdr3_nt: TGTGCCAGCAGCGCCTCACAGGGGGCGGGAGAAAAACTGTTTTTT
clone_size: NA; j_call: TRBJ2-1; d_call: TRBD2; v_call: TRBV29-1; cdr3_aa: CSVEDAGGLYNEQFF; cdr3_nt: TGCAGCGTTGAAGATGCGGGGGGCCTCTACAATGAGCAGTTCTTC
clone_size: NA; j_call: TRBJ1-1; d_call: NA; v_call: TRBV12-3/TRBV12-4; cdr3_aa: CASRGGEYTEAFF; cdr3_nt: TGTGCCAGCAGGGGGGGAGAATACACTGAAGCTTTCTTT
clone_size: NA; j_call: TRBJ2-7; d_call: TRBD2; v_call: TRBV7-8; cdr3_aa: CASSLRLAGGATGDEQYF; cdr3_nt: TGTGCCAGCAGCCTACGACTAGCGGGGGGGGCAACCGGGGACGAGCAGTACTTC
clone_size: NA; j_call: TRBJ1-2; d_call: NA; v_call: TRBV25-1; cdr3_aa: CASSSGYYGYTF; cdr3_nt: TGTGCCAGCAGCAGCGGGTACTATGGCTACACCTTC
clone_size: NA; j_call: TRBJ2-3; d_call: NA; v_call: TRBV4-3; cdr3_aa: CASSQESVASTDTQYF; cdr3_nt: TGCGCCAGCAGCCAAGAATCGGTCGCTAGCACAGATACGCAGTATTTT
clone_size: NA; j_call: TRBJ2-2; d_call: TRBD2; v_call: TRBV19; cdr3_aa: CASSELAGGFTGELFF; cdr3_nt: TGTGCCAGTAGTGAACTAGCGGGAGGCTTCACCGGGGAGCTGTTTTTT
clone_size: NA; j_call: TRBJ1-5; d_call: NA; v_call: TRBV7-2; cdr3_aa: CASSFRRGNNQPQHF; cdr3_nt: TGTGCCAGCAGCTTCCGCCGCGGGAACAATCAGCCCCAGCATTTT
clone_size: once; j_call: TRBJ1-2; d_call: TRBD1; v_call: TRBV5-4; cdr3_aa: CASSPGQGAVASVTDGYTF; cdr3_nt: TGTGCCAGCAGCCCGGGACAGGGGGCTGTGGCTTCAGTTACGGATGGCTACACCTTC